This T cell receptor beta chain was documented in a study of CD8 T cells in Susac syndrome. cDNA came from roughly 0.53 to 1 ug RNA primed by random hexamers. Multiplex PCR with immunoSEQ amplified the TCR beta CDR3 across 54 Vbeta and 13 Jbeta. One entry per CDR3 protein, called by TCRdb with MiXCR from the immunoSEQ multiplex PCR reads. The sample holds roughly 120,000 distinct CDR3 sequences, about 95% seen once. To note about this clonotype: At one end the junction does not follow the germline gene, possibly because of a read error.

The sequencing input was CD4+ T cells from PBMCs. The source of this sequence is a human donor in good health.

This chain's CDR3 is CASSALEVFF. The CDR3 region has the DNA TGTGCCAGCAGCGCCCTGGAAGTTTTCTTT. This chain links TRBV2 with TRBJ1-1; no definite D call. Looked up from germline, CDR1 is SNHLY and CDR2 is FYNNEI. The CDR3 is 10 amino acids.